These T cell receptor beta chains were read from a single sample in a study of cytomegalovirus exposure and HLA in healthy donors. Profiled with immunoSEQ multiplex PCR; TCRdb holds only in-frame clones, not every one. The repertoire includes 220,000 or so clones, 75% to 90% of them detected once, and around 2.7% sits in the top ten. Material: PBMCs. The receptor source for this set is a woman in her thirties or forties in good health and CMV-seronegative. The CDR3 runs from the conserved cysteine through the conserved F or W. D genes are given only for firm matches. Where a row states a size, it is once, few, many or the class of an expanded clone; other rows omit it.

v_gene,abundance,d_gene,j_gene,CDR3nt,CDR3aa
TRBV5-4,NA,TRBD2,TRBJ2-1,TGTGCCAGCAGGACTAGCGGGGGGTCCTACAATGAGCAGTTCTTC,CASRTSGGSYNEQFF
TRBV7-2,NA,TRBD2,TRBJ2-1,TGTGCCAGCAGCTTAGTTCTAGCGGGAGGGGAGCAGTTCTTC,CASSLVLAGGEQFF
TRBV18,NA,NA,TRBJ1-1,TGTGCCAGCTCACCACCGGGGGCAGGGAACACTGAAGCTTTCTTT,CASSPPGAGNTEAFF
TRBV4-1,NA,TRBD1,TRBJ2-7,TGCGCCAGCAGCCTTCGTGCGGGACAGGAATACGAGCAGTACTTC,CASSLRAGQEYEQYF
TRBV2,NA,NA,TRBJ1-1,TGTGCCAGCAGTGAACGGGGGACTGAAGCTTTCTTT,CASSERGTEAFF
TRBV28,NA,NA,TRBJ1-5,TGTGCCAGCAAAATACATAGCAATCAGCCCCAGCATTTT,CASKIHSNQPQHF
TRBV16,NA,TRBD1,TRBJ1-1,TGTGCCAGCAGCCCCCAGGACAGGGGAGCTTTCTTT,CASSPQDRGAFF
TRBV28,once,NA,TRBJ2-3,TGTGCCAGCAGTTTAAGCGGGACAGATACGCAGTATTTT,CASSLSGTDTQYF
TRBV5-1,NA,TRBD1,TRBJ1-4,TGCGCCAGCAGCTACCGGGACAGGGAAGCAACTAATGAAAAACTGTTTTTT,CASSYRDREATNEKLFF
TRBV5-4,once,TRBD1,TRBJ2-2,TGTGCCAGCAGCTTGGATCGAGGGGACAGGGGGCAGTTGGGCACCGGGGAGCTGTTTTTT,CASSLDRGDRGQLGTGELFF
TRBV4-1,NA,NA,TRBJ1-2,TGCGCCAGCAGCCAAGATCGGGCAGGGGACTATGGCTACACCTTC,CASSQDRAGDYGYTF
TRBV5-3,NA,NA,TRBJ2-7,TGTGCCAGAAGCGTAACAGGGGCGGGGGAGCAGTACTTC,CARSVTGAGEQYF
TRBV12-5,NA,NA,TRBJ1-1,TGTGCTAGTGGTTTGTACCAGGGGACTGAAGCTTTCTTT,CASGLYQGTEAFF
TRBV2,NA,TRBD1,TRBJ2-1,TGTGCCAGCAGGCAGGGGGCCTATGAGCAGTTCTTC,CASRQGAYEQFF
TRBV5-4,NA,TRBD1,TRBJ2-4,TGTGCCAGCAGCTGGGGACAGGGGGGCAAAAACATTCAGTACTTC,CASSWGQGGKNIQYF
TRBV4-1,NA,TRBD2,TRBJ2-1,TGCGCCAGCAGCCAGCCCGGGACTAGTCCCTATGAGCAGTTCTTC,CASSQPGTSPYEQFF
TRBV28,NA,NA,TRBJ2-7,TGTGCCAGTCGCACTCCCTCCTACGAGCAGTACTTC,CASRTPSYEQYF
TRBV7-9,NA,NA,TRBJ2-7,TGTGCCAGCAGACCAAGTCATGCAGGCCTAACTTCCTACGAGCAGTACTTC,CASRPSHAGLTSYEQYF
TRBV7-2,NA,NA,TRBJ2-7,TGTGCCAGCAGCTCCCTACCAGGGAACTCCTACGAGCAGTACTTC,CASSSLPGNSYEQYF
TRBV9,NA,NA,TRBJ2-5,TGTGCCAGCAGCGGGTCCGGCGGGGCGTACCAAGAGACCCAGTACTTC,CASSGSGGAYQETQYF
TRBV7-9,NA,TRBD1,TRBJ1-1,TGTGCCAGCAGCTACGGACAGGCTGAAGCTTTCTTT,CASSYGQAEAFF
TRBV5-1,few,TRBD1,TRBJ1-2,TGCGCCAGCAGCTCGGAGGCCGGGACAGGGGGGGGCTACACCTTC,CASSSEAGTGGGYTF
TRBV2,NA,TRBD1,TRBJ1-4,TGTGCCAGCAGTGCTCATCAGGGGGCAACTAATGAAAAACTGTTTTTT,CASSAHQGATNEKLFF
TRBV27,once,NA,TRBJ1-2,TGTGCCAGCAGTCCCGGGACATCTCCTTTTGGCTACACCTTC,CASSPGTSPFGYTF
TRBV6-5,NA,NA,TRBJ2-1,TGTGCCAGCAGTTACTCTAGCGTCGGCTCCTACAATGAGCAGTTCTTC,CASSYSSVGSYNEQFF
TRBV6-1,NA,NA,TRBJ2-7,TGTGCCACCCCTTCTTGGAGCTCCTACGAGCAGTACTTC,CATPSWSSYEQYF
TRBV13,NA,NA,TRBJ2-1,TGTGCCAGCAGCTTAGGTGGCGGGACAGCCTACAATGAGCAGTTCTTC,CASSLGGGTAYNEQFF
TRBV5-1,NA,NA,TRBJ1-6,TGCGCCAGCAGCTTGGGTCTGAGCTCCTATAATTCACCCCTCCACTTT,CASSLGLSSYNSPLHF
TRBV6-1,NA,NA,TRBJ1-2,TGTGCCAGCAGTGAAGAAGGGGGTTATGGCTACACCTTC,CASSEEGGYGYTF
TRBV4-2,NA,NA,TRBJ2-7,TGTGCCAGCAGCACCCACGGGGGGCCGTACGAGCAGTACTTC,CASSTHGGPYEQYF
TRBV7-7,NA,NA,TRBJ2-3,TGTGCCAGCAGCCCAAGGGTGGGGGCGCGAGGCACAGATACGCAGTATTTT,CASSPRVGARGTDTQYF
TRBV10-3,once,TRBD1,TRBJ1-5,TGTGCCATCAGTGAGTCGGGACAGAGCAATCAGCCCCAGCATTTT,CAISESGQSNQPQHF
TRBV6-1,NA,NA,TRBJ2-6,TGTGCCAGCAGAGAAGGATACAGGTCTGGGGCCAACGTCCTGACTTTC,CASREGYRSGANVLTF
TRBV30,NA,TRBD1,TRBJ1-2,TGTGCCTGGAGGGGACAGGGATGGTATGGCTACACCTTC,CAWRGQGWYGYTF
TRBV21-1,NA,NA,TRBJ2-7,TGTGCCAGCAGCAAAGATCCCCTAGCGGAGCGCGACGAGCAGTACTTC,CASSKDPLAERDEQYF
TRBV27,NA,NA,TRBJ1-1,TGTGCCAGCAGCCGGCCGGGGGTGAACACTGAAGCTTTCTTT,CASSRPGVNTEAFF
TRBV5-1,NA,NA,TRBJ2-5,TGCGCCAGCAGCTTGGCCGGCCTACAGGAGACCCAGTACTTC,CASSLAGLQETQYF
TRBV2,few,NA,TRBJ1-2,TGTGCCAGTGGGCCCTCCTATGGCTACACCTTC,CASGPSYGYTF
TRBV20-1,NA,NA,TRBJ1-1,TGCAGTACACCAATGAACACTGAAGCTTTCTTT,CSTPMNTEAFF
TRBV27,NA,NA,TRBJ2-7,TGTGCCAGCAGTTTATCGGGATGGGACTTGTCATACGAGCAGTACTTC,CASSLSGWDLSYEQYF
TRBV27,NA,NA,TRBJ2-7,TGTGCCAGCAGTTTGGCGGGTCCCTACGAGCAGTACTTC,CASSLAGPYEQYF
TRBV7-9,NA,TRBD1,TRBJ2-2,TGTGCCAGCAGCCCCGGACAGGGGAACACCGGGGAGCTGTTTTTT,CASSPGQGNTGELFF
TRBV7-9,NA,TRBD2,TRBJ2-2,TGTGCCAGCAGCTTAAGGACTAGCGGGAGTAAGGGAGCCGGGGAGCTGTTTTTT,CASSLRTSGSKGAGELFF
TRBV18,NA,TRBD2,TRBJ2-7,TGTGCCAGCTCACTGACTAGCGGGAGGACGGACGAGCAGTACTTC,CASSLTSGRTDEQYF
TRBV7-9,NA,TRBD1,TRBJ1-1,TGTGCCAGCAGCTCAAAACGACAGGGCCCGAACACTGAAGCTTTCTTT,CASSSKRQGPNTEAFF
TRBV7-9,NA,NA,TRBJ1-4,TGTGCCAGCAGCTTCCAGGACAGTTCTAATGAAAAACTGTTTTTT,CASSFQDSSNEKLFF
TRBV4-1,NA,NA,TRBJ1-1,TGCGCCAGCAGCATACCGACCGGGAGTGACACTGAAGCTTTCTTT,CASSIPTGSDTEAFF
TRBV4-2,once,TRBD1,TRBJ1-1,TGTGCCAGCAGCCAAGGTGAACAGGGGGCTTTCTTT,CASSQGEQGAFF
TRBV27,NA,TRBD2,TRBJ2-5,TGTGCCAGCAGTTTAGGGGGAGGGCCCCCGGGGACCCAGTACTTC,CASSLGGGPPGTQYF
TRBV19,once,TRBD1,TRBJ2-1,TGTGCCAGTAGTGTCGGACGGTTGGGGACAGTATACAATGAGCAGTTCTTC,CASSVGRLGTVYNEQFF